This T cell receptor (beta chain) comes out of a study of T-cell reconstitution after alpha-beta-depleted transplantation in children. The CDR3 consists of 17 residues. Germline lookup yields CDR1 WSHSY and CDR2 SAAADI. The V end was cut by 2 bases, the J end by 3 bases, with 18 bases between. In its sample, this clonotype was seen a few times. Preparing the TCRbeta library involved the use of unique molecular identifiers. TCRdb ran MiXCR on the PCR reads and lists one entry per CDR3 protein. The sample includes hundreds of thousands of distinct CDR3 sequences, about a tenth of them seen just once. This clonotype was obtained from a human donor who donated a stem cell graft to a child with acute lymphoblastic leukemia. The sample consisted of PBMCs from the stem cell graft donor, taken from the stem cell graft. The chain links TRBV10-2 to TRBJ2-3; TRBD2 might be the D (5 bases). CDR3 DNA sequence: TGCGCCAGCAGTGAGAGCCCCGCTAGCCGGCTTACAGATACGCAGTATTTT. It yields the protein CASSESPASRLTDTQYF.